This TCR beta chain was sequenced for a study of blood T cell repertoires in COVID-19. Study-level information: T cells, B-cell-depleted T cells, or PBMCs provided the cDNA or gDNA that served as material.

Sequenced by immunoSEQ multiplex PCR; TCRdb stores in-frame clones only, minus some. The sample records approximately 88,000 clones, about 83% being singletons. CDR1 and CDR2 from the germline V gene are LGHDT and YNNKEL (reference sequence). V gave up 5 bases and J gave up 5 bases; unmatched junction bases: 13. The CDR3 covers 16 residues. The TCR comes from a man between 65 and 80 years old with COVID-19, enrolled during active disease. The sample comprised peripheral blood. V is TRBV3-1 (or the pseudogene TRBV3-2) and J is TRBJ2-3; TRBD2 matches at 7 bases. The CDR3 loop reads CASSYFRRGLRDTQYF. The CDR3 nucleotides are TGTGCCAGCAGCTACTTCCGGCGGGGGTTGAGAGATACGCAGTATTTT.